These T cell receptor beta chains were read from a single sample in a study of blood T cell repertoires in COVID-19. Measured with immunoSEQ multiplex PCR; TCRdb has only the in-frame clones, and not every one. The table shows roughly 300,000 clones, with roughly 83% occurring only once. Material: peripheral blood. The receptors originated from a woman aged 45-65 years with acute or convalescent COVID-19. CDR3s include the opening cysteine and the closing phenylalanine or tryptophan. The order of the fields is CDR3 protein, CDR3 DNA, D gene, J gene, clone size, V gene. A D gene is named only where the DNA matches it firmly. Size values are once, few and many counts, or a class for expanded clones, and some rows have none.

CDR3: CASSLTPWRGNQPQHF
DNA: TGTGCCAGCAGCTTAACCCCTTGGCGGGGCAATCAGCCCCAGCATTTT
D: NA
J: TRBJ1-5
size: NA
V: TRBV7-2

CDR3: CASSLRERGADTQYF
DNA: TGTGCCAGCAGTTTGCGGGAGAGGGGTGCAGATACGCAGTATTTT
D: TRBD2
J: TRBJ2-3
size: NA
V: TRBV28

CDR3: CASSVTRDSPGTPTGELFF
DNA: TGTGCCAGCAGCGTTACCCGGGACTCCCCGGGGACCCCCACCGGGGAGCTGTTTTTT
D: NA
J: TRBJ2-2
size: NA
V: TRBV7-2

CDR3: CASSYSGRAYF
DNA: TGTGCCAGCAGCTATAGCGGGAGGGCGTATTTT
D: TRBD2
J: TRBJ2-3
size: NA
V: TRBV2

CDR3: CASSRRDREYEQYF
DNA: TGTGCCAGTAGCCGGCGGGACAGAGAGTACGAGCAGTACTTC
D: NA
J: TRBJ2-7
size: NA
V: TRBV19

CDR3: CASSWDRDQETQYF
DNA: TGTGCCAGTAGTTGGGACAGGGACCAAGAGACCCAGTACTTC
D: TRBD1
J: TRBJ2-5
size: NA
V: TRBV19

CDR3: CASSFSKLAGHYEQYF
DNA: TGTGCCAGCAGTTTCTCGAAACTAGCGGGGCACTACGAGCAGTACTTC
D: TRBD2
J: TRBJ2-7
size: NA
V: TRBV27

CDR3: CASSVRELRAGVTGELFF
DNA: TGTGCCAGCAGCGTACGGGAGCTCAGGGCGGGAGTCACCGGGGAGCTGTTTTTT
D: TRBD2
J: TRBJ2-2
size: NA
V: TRBV9

CDR3: CASSVSGTLQETQYF
DNA: TGTGCCAGCAGCGTATCGGGTACCTTACAAGAGACCCAGTACTTC
D: NA
J: TRBJ2-5
size: few
V: TRBV9

CDR3: CASSEYETVGAEAFF
DNA: TGTGCCAGCAGTGAATACGAGACAGTTGGGGCTGAAGCTTTCTTT
D: NA
J: TRBJ1-1
size: NA
V: TRBV25-1

CDR3: CASTPRRGTEAFF
DNA: TGTGCCAGCACTCCCAGAAGGGGTACTGAAGCTTTCTTT
D: NA
J: TRBJ1-1
size: NA
V: TRBV28

CDR3: CASGGGRNQPQHF
DNA: TGTGCCAGTGGTGGGGGCCGCAATCAGCCCCAGCATTTT
D: NA
J: TRBJ1-5
size: NA
V: TRBV12-3/TRBV12-4

CDR3: CASSSQGDAGELFF
DNA: TGTGCCAGCAGCTCTCAGGGGGACGCCGGGGAGCTGTTTTTT
D: TRBD1
J: TRBJ2-2
size: NA
V: TRBV7-6

CDR3: CASSFQSRAANEQFF
DNA: TGTGCCAGCAGCTTCCAGAGTCGAGCGGCAAATGAGCAGTTCTTC
D: NA
J: TRBJ2-1
size: NA
V: TRBV7-3

CDR3: CASSLATTYNEQFF
DNA: TGCGCCAGCAGCTTGGCCACTACTTACAATGAGCAGTTCTTC
D: NA
J: TRBJ2-1
size: NA
V: TRBV5-1

CDR3: CATSPYNEKLFF
DNA: TGTGCCACCAGCCCGTATAATGAAAAACTGTTTTTT
D: NA
J: TRBJ1-4
size: once
V: TRBV15

CDR3: CASSGGEDTEAFF
DNA: TGCGCCAGCAGTGGGGGCGAGGACACTGAAGCTTTCTTT
D: NA
J: TRBJ1-1
size: NA
V: TRBV5-1

CDR3: CASRDRGLTYEQYF
DNA: TGTGCCAGCAGGGACAGGGGGCTAACCTACGAGCAGTACTTC
D: TRBD1
J: TRBJ2-7
size: once
V: TRBV28

CDR3: CASSVGAGVWEQYF
DNA: TGTGCCAGCAGCGTAGGGGCAGGGGTATGGGAGCAGTACTTC
D: NA
J: TRBJ2-7
size: NA
V: TRBV9

CDR3: CSVVWRSGPYEQYF
DNA: TGCAGCGTTGTTTGGCGTAGCGGCCCCTACGAGCAGTACTTC
D: NA
J: TRBJ2-7
size: few
V: TRBV29-1

CDR3: CASSPDGSGRWGRWIYEQYF
DNA: TGTGCCAGCTCACCTGATGGGTCTGGCCGTTGGGGGAGGTGGATCTACGAGCAGTACTTC
D: NA
J: TRBJ2-7
size: NA
V: TRBV18

CDR3: CASSQDIWGTEAFF
DNA: TGCGCCAGCAGCCAGGACATATGGGGCACTGAAGCTTTCTTT
D: NA
J: TRBJ1-1
size: NA
V: TRBV4-1

CDR3: CASSIQTGGMAFF
DNA: TGTGCCAGTAGTATCCAGACAGGGGGAATGGCTTTCTTT
D: TRBD1
J: TRBJ1-1
size: few
V: TRBV19

CDR3: CASSPRDRDSPLHF
DNA: TGTGCCAGCAGCCCCCGGGACAGAGATTCACCCCTCCACTTT
D: TRBD1
J: TRBJ1-6
size: NA
V: TRBV9

CDR3: CASSYGRGLGSPLHF
DNA: TGTGCCAGCAGTTACGGCAGGGGGTTGGGTTCACCCCTCCACTTT
D: TRBD1
J: TRBJ1-6
size: NA
V: TRBV6-6

CDR3: CASSPPVPGQPILPSGGQYF
DNA: TGTGCCAGCAGCCCTCCCGTCCCGGGACAGCCTATCCTTCCCTCCGGCGGGCAGTACTTC
D: TRBD1
J: TRBJ2-7
size: once
V: TRBV28

CDR3: CASSGQGNEKLFF
DNA: TGTGCCAGCAGTGGACAGGGTAATGAAAAACTGTTTTTT
D: TRBD1
J: TRBJ1-4
size: few
V: TRBV7-9

CDR3: CASSYSGKEAFF
DNA: TGTGCCAGCAGTTACTCGGGCAAGGAAGCTTTCTTT
D: NA
J: TRBJ1-1
size: once
V: TRBV6-5

CDR3: CASSVVSSPGEQYF
DNA: TGTGCCAGCAGCGTAGTCTCGTCGCCGGGCGAGCAGTACTTC
D: NA
J: TRBJ2-7
size: once
V: TRBV9

CDR3: CASSPLWGVGQPQHF
DNA: TGTGCCAGCAGTCCCTTATGGGGGGTGGGACAGCCCCAGCATTTT
D: NA
J: TRBJ1-5
size: once
V: TRBV27

CDR3: CASSYSGTSSTYEQYF
DNA: TGTGCCAGCAGTTACTCTGGGACTAGCTCAACCTACGAGCAGTACTTC
D: TRBD2
J: TRBJ2-7
size: NA
V: TRBV6-5

CDR3: CASSRRDRTYEQYF
DNA: TGTGCCAGCAGCCGCCGGGACAGAACCTACGAGCAGTACTTC
D: NA
J: TRBJ2-7
size: NA
V: TRBV21-1

CDR3: CASSMLRRGGNQPQHF
DNA: TGTGCCAGTAGTATGTTACGCAGGGGCGGCAATCAGCCCCAGCATTTT
D: NA
J: TRBJ1-5
size: NA
V: TRBV19

CDR3: CASSLGLSGSADTQYF
DNA: TGTGCCAGCAGCTTAGGCCTTAGCGGGAGTGCAGATACGCAGTATTTT
D: TRBD2
J: TRBJ2-3
size: NA
V: TRBV11-3

CDR3: CASSLVGVGYEQYF
DNA: TGTGCCAGCAGCTTAGTAGGAGTGGGCTACGAGCAGTACTTC
D: NA
J: TRBJ2-7
size: NA
V: TRBV7-2

CDR3: CASSSGTSGQYGQYF
DNA: TGTGCCAGCAGCTCCGGGACTAGCGGACAGTACGGGCAGTACTTC
D: TRBD2
J: TRBJ2-7
size: NA
V: TRBV5-4